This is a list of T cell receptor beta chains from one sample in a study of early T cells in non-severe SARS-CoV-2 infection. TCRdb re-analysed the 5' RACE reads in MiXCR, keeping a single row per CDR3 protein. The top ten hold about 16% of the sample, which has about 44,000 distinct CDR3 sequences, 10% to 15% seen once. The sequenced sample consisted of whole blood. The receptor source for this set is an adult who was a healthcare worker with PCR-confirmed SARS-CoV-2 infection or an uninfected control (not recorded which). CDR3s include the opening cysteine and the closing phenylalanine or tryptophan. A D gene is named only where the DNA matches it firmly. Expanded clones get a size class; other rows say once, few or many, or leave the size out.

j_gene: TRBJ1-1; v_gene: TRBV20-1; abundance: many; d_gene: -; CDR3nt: TGCAGTGCTCCCATGAACACTGAAGCTTTCTTT; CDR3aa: CSAPMNTEAFF
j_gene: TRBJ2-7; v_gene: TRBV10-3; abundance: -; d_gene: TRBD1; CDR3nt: TGTGCCATCCGCGACAGGGACGAGCAGTACTTC; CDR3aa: CAIRDRDEQYF
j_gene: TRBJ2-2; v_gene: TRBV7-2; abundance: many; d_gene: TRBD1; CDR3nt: TGTGCCAGCAGCTTAAGGGACAGGGAATTATCCGGGGAGCTGTTTTTT; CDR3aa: CASSLRDRELSGELFF
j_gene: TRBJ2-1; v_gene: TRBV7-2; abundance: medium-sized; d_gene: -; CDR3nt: TGTGCCAGCAGCTTAAGGACAACCCGGGATAATGAGCAGTTCTTC; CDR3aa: CASSLRTTRDNEQFF
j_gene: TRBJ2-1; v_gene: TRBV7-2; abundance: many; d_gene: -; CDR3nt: TGTGCCAGCACTCTTAACACAGGCAATGAGCAGTTCTTC; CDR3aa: CASTLNTGNEQFF
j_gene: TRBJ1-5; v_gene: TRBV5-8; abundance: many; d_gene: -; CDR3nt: TGTGCCAGCAGCTCAACCGGGTTCCCAAAGGGCAATCAGCCCCAGCATTTT; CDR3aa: CASSSTGFPKGNQPQHF
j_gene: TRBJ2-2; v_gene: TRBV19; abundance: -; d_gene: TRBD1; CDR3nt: TGTGCCAGTACCCCACAGGGGGCTTCAGGCACCGGGGAGCTGTTTTTT; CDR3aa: CASTPQGASGTGELFF
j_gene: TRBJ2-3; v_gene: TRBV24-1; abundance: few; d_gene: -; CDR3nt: TGTGCCACCAGTGATTTAGAGGGTTTCGCGCAGTATTTT; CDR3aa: CATSDLEGFAQYF
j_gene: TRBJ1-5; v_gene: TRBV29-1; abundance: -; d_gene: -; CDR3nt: TGCAGCGTTTGTACTGATAGCAATCAGCCCCAGCATTTT; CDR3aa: CSVCTDSNQPQHF
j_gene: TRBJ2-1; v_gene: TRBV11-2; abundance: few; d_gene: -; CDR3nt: TGTGCCAGCAGCTTAGTGACGACGTACAATGAGCAGTTCTTC; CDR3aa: CASSLVTTYNEQFF
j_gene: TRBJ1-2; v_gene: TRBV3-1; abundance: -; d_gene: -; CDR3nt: TGTGCCAGCAGCCAGGGACCTCTAGGAGGCTATGGCTACACCTTC; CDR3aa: CASSQGPLGGYGYTF
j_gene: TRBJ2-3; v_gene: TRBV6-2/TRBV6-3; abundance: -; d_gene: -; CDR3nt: TGTGCCAGTAATCCCGCCCGAGGGCGAAACAACGATACGCAGTATTTT; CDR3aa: CASNPARGRNNDTQYF
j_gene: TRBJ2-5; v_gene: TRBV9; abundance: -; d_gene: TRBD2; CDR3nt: TGTGCCAGCTCGACTAGCGGGGGGGAGACCCAGTACTTC; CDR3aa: CASSTSGGETQYF
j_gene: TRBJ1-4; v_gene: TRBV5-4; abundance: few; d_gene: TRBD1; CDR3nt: TGTGCCAGCAGCTCGGGACAGGCGCGGGAAAAACTGTTTTTT; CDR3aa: CASSSGQAREKLFF